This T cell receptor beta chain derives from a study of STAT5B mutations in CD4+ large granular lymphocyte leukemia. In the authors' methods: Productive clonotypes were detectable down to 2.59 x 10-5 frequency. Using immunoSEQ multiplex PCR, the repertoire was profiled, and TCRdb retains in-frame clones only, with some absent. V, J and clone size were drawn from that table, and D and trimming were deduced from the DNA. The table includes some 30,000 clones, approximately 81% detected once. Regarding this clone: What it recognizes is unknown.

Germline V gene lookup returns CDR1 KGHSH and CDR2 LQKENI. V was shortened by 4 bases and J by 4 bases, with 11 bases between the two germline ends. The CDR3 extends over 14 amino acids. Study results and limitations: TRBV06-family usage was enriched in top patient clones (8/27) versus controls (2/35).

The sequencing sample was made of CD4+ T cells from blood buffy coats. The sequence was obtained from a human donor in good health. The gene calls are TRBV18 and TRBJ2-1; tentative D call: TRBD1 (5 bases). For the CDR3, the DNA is TGTGCCAGCTCACAGACCGACAGATACAATGAGCAGTTCTTC. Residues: CASSQTDRYNEQFF.